The 28 T cell receptor beta chains listed next were all sequenced from one sample in a study of T cell repertoires in cytomegalovirus infection. TCRdb re-called the reads through MiXCR, storing one row per CDR3 protein. Found here are 900,000 to 950,000 distinct CDR3 sequences, around 32% of them singletons; the top ten hold around 15%. No cognate antigen is known for these TCRs. The source was cultured CD8+ T cells from PBMCs, collected from culture after CMV antigen stimulation. The receptors here all came from a human donor in good health (CMV status not recorded). Some clones in this sample may be carry-over from other donors' samples.

Worth noting for this clonotype: A much larger clone differs by one base, so this may be a read error. The CDR3 nucleotides read TGTGGCAGCAGCTTTGGTCCAGGACAGGGAGACCCAGGAAAGCAGTTCTTC. As protein: CGSSFGPGQGDPGKQFF. V is TRBV7-9 and J is TRBJ2-1; TRBD1 matches at 8 bases. Germline CDR1 is SEHNR and CDR2 is FQNEAQ (reference sequence). The CDR3 spans 17 residues.

The rearrangement links TRBV6-1 to TRBJ1-2; 7 bases fit TRBD1. V was pared by 3 bases and J by 4 bases, with 5 bases of the junction left unmatched. The CDR3 has 14 amino acids. In germline, CDR1 is MNHNS, CDR2 SASEGT. The CDR3 region is CASSEDRFFYGYTF. The CDR3 DNA is TGTGCCAGCAGTGAGGACAGGTTTTTCTATGGCTACACCTTC.

The chain links TRBV7-9 to TRBJ1-3; a possible D gene is TRBD1 (5 bases). V shed 2 bases and J shed 4 bases, with 15 bases lying between them. The germline V gene encodes CDR1 SEHNR and CDR2 FQNEAQ (reference sequence). The CDR3 length is 16 residues. The CDR3 is CASSLFPTDPGNTIYF. CDR3 DNA: TGTGCCAGCAGCTTATTCCCGACAGATCCAGGAAACACCATATATTTT.

The chain is built from TRBV7-9 and TRBJ2-2; D uncertain. In germline, CDR1 is SEHNR, CDR2 FQNEAQ (reference sequence). The CDR3 has 11 residues. The germline V and J ends were trimmed by 8 bases and 7 bases, with 8 bases remaining between them. The CDR3 region has the DNA TGTGCCAGCCTCGAGATCGGGGAGCTGTTTTTT. Translating it yields CASLEIGELFF.

The genes are TRBV6-2 or TRBV6-3 and TRBJ1-1, with D hard to call. Trimming removed 2 bases from V and 5 bases from J, with 9 bases in between. CDR3 length: 13 amino acids. The V gene's germline CDR1 is MNHEY and CDR2 SVGEGT. The CDR3 protein is CASSYEASTEAFF. The CDR3 nucleotides read TGTGCCAGCAGTTACGAAGCCTCAACTGAAGCTTTCTTT.

This clonotype was counted a few times. The rearrangement uses TRBV5-4 and TRBJ2-7; D gene ambiguous. Trimming cost V 4 bases and J 6 bases, with 11 bases left between them. Per the germline V gene, CDR1 is SGHNT and CDR2 is YYREEE (reference sequence). This CDR3 is 12 amino acids long. The CDR3 region has the DNA TGTGCCAGCAGCGGAAAACAGCTCGAGCAGTACTTC. It translates to CASSGKQLEQYF.

The rearrangement links TRBV2 to TRBJ1-1; D is perhaps TRBD1 (5 bases). With 7 bases removed from V and 14 bases from J, the gap between germline ends came to 17 bases. The CDR3 is made up of 11 amino acids. CDR1 SNHLY and CDR2 FYNNEI come from the germline V gene. This chain's CDR3 is CASNIGTESFF. In nucleotides, the CDR3 is TGTGCCAGCAACATCGGGACCGAAAGCTTCTTT.

This clonotype was observed a few times. As DNA, the CDR3 is TGTGCCAGCGGGGGGACAGGGAGCACAGATACGCAGTATTTT. Amino acid sequence: CASGGTGSTDTQYF. The chain couples TRBV2 to TRBJ2-3, with TRBD1 matching over 9 bases. Germline-derived CDR1 and CDR2 are SNHLY and FYNNEI. The CDR3 contains 14 residues. Unmatched junction bases numbered 3, after V lost 8 bases and J lost 0 bases.

This clonotype has at least ten counts. The rearrangement joins TRBV6-5 to TRBJ1-1; unclear D gene. The CDR3 is 13 residues long. Trimming left V 1 base short and J 5 bases short, with 8 bases between. Germline loops: CDR1 MNHEY, CDR2 SVGAGI. CDR3 region: CASSYYGRTEAFF. In DNA form, the CDR3 reads TGTGCCAGCAGTTACTATGGTCGGACTGAAGCTTTCTTT.

In its sample, this clonotype was seen a few times. The chain carries TRBV12-5 and TRBJ2-3; 9 bases align to TRBD1. J gave up 2 bases and V 6 bases, and 6 bases lay outside the gene matches. CDR1 and CDR2 (germline): LGHNT, FRNRAP. The length of the CDR3 is 15 residues. The CDR3 sequence: CASGTGQGVTDTQYF. The CDR3 bases are TGTGCTAGTGGCACGGGACAGGGCGTCACAGATACGCAGTATTTT.

Notes on this clonotype: This may stem from a read error, because a much larger clone lies one nucleotide away. The chain carries TRBV7-6 and TRBJ1-5, with D unresolved. The V gene lost 1 base and the J gene lost 2 bases, with 15 bases spanning the gap. CDR3 size: 17 residues. Germline lookup yields CDR1 SGHVS and CDR2 FNYEAQ. The CDR3 DNA reads as TGTGCCAGCAGCTTAGTGCGATCCGGGGTGGGCAATCAGCCCCAGCATTTT. Translated, it gives CASSLVRSGVGNQPQHF.

This clonotype was found a few times. The rearrangement joins TRBV5-5 to TRBJ2-1, with TRBD1 matching over 11 bases. CDR1 SGHKS and CDR2 YYEKEE come from the germline V gene (reference sequence). With V trimmed by 5 bases and J by 4 bases, 8 bases remained unmatched. This CDR3 spans 16 amino acids. The CDR3 DNA reads TGTGCCAGCAGACCTGCCGGGACAGGGGGGTACAATGAGCAGTTCTTC. This translates into CASRPAGTGGYNEQFF.

This clonotype has more than one count but fewer than ten. The V and J genes are TRBV10-3 and TRBJ1-1; TRBD1 might be the D (5 bases). The length of the CDR3 is 15 residues. V dropped 5 bases and J dropped 4 bases, with 17 bases sitting between them. Germline V gene sequence: CDR1 ENHRY, CDR2 SYGVKD. The CDR3 here is CAISIGEGPGTEAFF. In DNA, the CDR3 is TGTGCCATCAGTATCGGGGAGGGGCCGGGCACTGAAGCTTTCTTT.

The V and J genes are TRBV5-6 and TRBJ1-1; D is perhaps TRBD1 (6 bases). The CDR3 sequence is 15 residues long. V lost 4 bases and J 5 bases, leaving 18 bases between the germline ends. Germline CDR1 is SGHDT and CDR2 is YYEEEE. CDR3 nucleotides: TGTGCCAGCAGCCCAAAGGGAGGGCAGGGGACTGAAGCTTTCTTT. This translates into CASSPKGGQGTEAFF.

The chain combines TRBV10-3 with TRBJ1-5; TRBD1 matches 7 bases. The CDR3 is made up of 15 amino acids. The V gene end was trimmed by 2 bases and the J gene end by 5 bases; junction bases not matched to a gene: 6. CDR1 is ENHRY, CDR2 SYGVKD, per germline. The CDR3 nucleotides read TGTGCCATCAGTGAGGCCGGGACAGACGATCAGCCCCAGCATTTT. Protein product: CAISEAGTDDQPQHF.

This clonotype was picked up a small number of times. This chain connects TRBV7-9 to TRBJ1-2; D remains ambiguous. The CDR3 is made up of 15 amino acids. The V end lost 7 bases, the J end lost 1 base, and 16 bases lay between the germline ends. Germline V gene sequence: CDR1 SEHNR, CDR2 FQNEAQ (reference sequence). The CDR3 DNA follows: TGTGCCAGCACACCTATTGGCGGCAGTAACTATGGCTACACCTTC. It codes for CASTPIGGSNYGYTF.

This clonotype appeared many times. The rearrangement uses TRBV7-2 and TRBJ2-5, with 14 bases fitting TRBD2. Per the germline V gene, CDR1 is SGHTA and CDR2 is FQGNSA. J was trimmed by 5 bases and V by 3 bases; bases with no gene match: 8. The CDR3 sequence is 17 residues long. This CDR3 reads CASSLTSGGAVGETQYF. In DNA, the CDR3 is TGTGCCAGCAGCTTGACTAGCGGGGGGGCGGTCGGGGAGACCCAGTACTTC. Based on the CDR3 plus reference TRBV7-2 and TRBJ2-5, the full variable domain is GAGVSQSPSNKVTEKGKDVELRCDPISGHTALYWYRQSLGQGLEFLIYFQGNSAPDKSGLPSDRFSAERTGGSVSTLTIQRTQQEDSAVYLCASSLTSGGAVGETQYFGPGTRLLVL.

The chain joins TRBV6-6 to TRBJ2-5, with TRBD1 identical over 10 bases. This CDR3 is 16 amino acids long. Per the germline V gene, CDR1 is MNHNY and CDR2 is SVGAGI (reference sequence). V gave up 6 bases and J gave up 4 bases; unmatched junction bases: 11. The CDR3 reads CASRRRDRGTGETQYF. In DNA, the CDR3 is TGTGCCAGCAGACGCCGGGACAGGGGCACCGGAGAGACCCAGTACTTC.

The chain links TRBV12-5 to TRBJ2-3; D call uncertain. The CDR3 runs 14 residues. The germline V gene has CDR1 LGHNT and CDR2 FRNRAP. Between the trimmed V and J ends, which lost 6 bases and 5 bases, there was a span of 15 bases. The CDR3 loop reads CASGMGAIGDTQYF. CDR3 sequence (DNA): TGTGCTAGTGGGATGGGCGCCATCGGAGATACGCAGTATTTT.

The chain uses TRBV27 and TRBJ2-2; D is perhaps TRBD1 (6 bases). Germline V gene sequence: CDR1 MNHEY, CDR2 SMNVEV (reference sequence). The CDR3 is 17 amino acids. V gave up 3 bases and J gave up 2 bases, with 16 bases separating them. The CDR3 loop is CASSFLGSRGNTGELFF. The CDR3 bases are TGTGCCAGCAGTTTCCTTGGGTCCAGGGGAAACACCGGGGAGCTGTTTTTT.

The gene calls are TRBV24-1 and TRBJ2-2; 11 positions agree with TRBD1. Germline V gene data show CDR1 as KGHDR and CDR2 as SFDVKD. J was trimmed by 6 bases and V by 4 bases; bases with no gene match: 6. The length of the CDR3 is 16 residues. CDR3 bases: TGTGCCACCAGTGAAACCGGGACAGGGGGGGCCGGGGAGCTGTTTTTT. Its translation is CATSETGTGGAGELFF.

There are a few counts of this clonotype. CDR3 residues: CASSIRGRGTQETQYF. The CDR3 nucleotides are TGTGCCAGCAGCATCAGGGGACGGGGCACACAAGAGACCCAGTACTTC. The chain recombines TRBV27 with TRBJ2-5; perhaps TRBD1 as D (6 bases). The CDR3 has 16 residues. Trimming took off 6 bases at V and 2 bases at J, with 19 bases between the two ends. Per germline, CDR1 MNHEY and CDR2 SMNVEV (reference sequence).

This clonotype was seen a handful of times. The chain couples TRBV27 to TRBJ1-2; 7 bases line up with TRBD1. This CDR3 is 15 amino acids long. Germline CDR1 reads MNHEY; CDR2 reads SMNVEV (reference sequence). V trimming: 4 bases; J trimming: 6 bases; junction bases outside the gene matches: 11. The CDR3 region is CASSSPRTGVNGYTF. The CDR3 DNA reads as TGTGCCAGCAGTTCGCCCAGAACAGGGGTCAATGGCTACACCTTC.

V is TRBV19 and J is TRBJ1-1; the D is unclear. With 8 bases removed from V and 1 base from J, the gap between germline ends came to 8 bases. The CDR3 covers 12 residues. The germline V gene has CDR1 LNHDA and CDR2 SQIVND (reference sequence). The CDR3 loop is CASVLRNTEAFF. The DNA for the CDR3 is TGTGCCAGTGTACTAAGGAACACTGAAGCTTTCTTT.

This clonotype was observed at least ten times. This sequence joins TRBV6-2 or TRBV6-3 and TRBJ1-2; 7 bases align to TRBD1. The germline V gene encodes CDR1 MNHEY and CDR2 SVGEGT. Trimming cost V 6 bases and J 2 bases; bases outside gene matches: 12. This CDR3 is 16 amino acids long. The CDR3 nucleotides read TGTGCCAGCAGACCACACCCGACAGGGCCGAACTATGGCTACACCTTC. Its translation: CASRPHPTGPNYGYTF.

The chain recombines TRBV27 with TRBJ1-6, with 7 bases fitting TRBD1. J gave up 2 bases and V 0 bases, and 7 bases lay outside the gene matches. CDR1 is MNHEY and CDR2 is SMNVEV in the germline V gene (reference sequence). The CDR3 is 18 residues long. The CDR3 sequence is CASSLSTGAWTYNSPLHF. The DNA for the CDR3 is TGTGCCAGCAGTTTATCTACAGGGGCTTGGACCTATAATTCACCCCTCCACTTT.

This chain connects TRBV2 to TRBJ2-6; no reliable D call. V shed 6 bases and J shed 2 bases, with 14 bases lying between them. The CDR3 has 16 residues. Germline CDR1 is SNHLY and CDR2 is FYNNEI. The CDR3 DNA is TGTGCCAGCAGCCCTACCCGGCGAGCTGGGGCCAACGTCCTGACTTTC. Its protein is CASSPTRRAGANVLTF.

V is TRBV5-1 and J is TRBJ2-5, with unresolved D. Germline lookup yields CDR1 SGHRS and CDR2 YFSETQ. V lost 4 bases to trimming and J lost 0 bases, with 13 bases between them. This CDR3 is 15 amino acids long. The chain's CDR3 is CASSAKPGNQETQYF. In DNA, the CDR3 is TGCGCCAGCAGCGCAAAACCGGGCAACCAAGAGACCCAGTACTTC.